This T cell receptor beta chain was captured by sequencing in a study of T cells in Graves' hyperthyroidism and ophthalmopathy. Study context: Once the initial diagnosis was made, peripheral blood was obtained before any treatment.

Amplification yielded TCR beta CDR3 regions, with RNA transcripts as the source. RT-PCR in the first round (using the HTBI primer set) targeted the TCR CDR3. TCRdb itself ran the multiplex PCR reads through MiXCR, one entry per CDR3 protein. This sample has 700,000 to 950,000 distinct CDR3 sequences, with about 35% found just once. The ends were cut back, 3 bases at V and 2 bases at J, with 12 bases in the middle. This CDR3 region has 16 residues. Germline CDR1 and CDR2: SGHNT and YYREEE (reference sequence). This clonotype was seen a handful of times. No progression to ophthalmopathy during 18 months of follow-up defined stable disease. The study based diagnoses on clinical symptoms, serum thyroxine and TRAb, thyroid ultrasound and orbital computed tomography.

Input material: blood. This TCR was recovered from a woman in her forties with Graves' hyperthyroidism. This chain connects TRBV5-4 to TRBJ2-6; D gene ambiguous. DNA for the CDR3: TGTGCCAGCAGCTCGACTGTGACTCCTGGGGCCAACGTCCTGACTTTC. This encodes CASSSTVTPGANVLTF.